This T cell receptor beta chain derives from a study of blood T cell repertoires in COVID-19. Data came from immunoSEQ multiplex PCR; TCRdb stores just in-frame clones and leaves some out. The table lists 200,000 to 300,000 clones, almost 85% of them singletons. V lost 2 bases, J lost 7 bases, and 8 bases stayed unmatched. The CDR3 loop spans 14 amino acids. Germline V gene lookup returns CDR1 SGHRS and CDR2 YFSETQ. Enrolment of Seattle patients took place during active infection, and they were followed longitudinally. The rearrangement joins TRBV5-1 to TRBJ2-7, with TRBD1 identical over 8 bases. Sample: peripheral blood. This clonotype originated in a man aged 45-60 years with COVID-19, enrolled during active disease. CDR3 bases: TGCGCCAGCAGCTTAGAGGACAGGGACGTGGAGCAGTACTTC. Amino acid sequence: CASSLEDRDVEQYF.